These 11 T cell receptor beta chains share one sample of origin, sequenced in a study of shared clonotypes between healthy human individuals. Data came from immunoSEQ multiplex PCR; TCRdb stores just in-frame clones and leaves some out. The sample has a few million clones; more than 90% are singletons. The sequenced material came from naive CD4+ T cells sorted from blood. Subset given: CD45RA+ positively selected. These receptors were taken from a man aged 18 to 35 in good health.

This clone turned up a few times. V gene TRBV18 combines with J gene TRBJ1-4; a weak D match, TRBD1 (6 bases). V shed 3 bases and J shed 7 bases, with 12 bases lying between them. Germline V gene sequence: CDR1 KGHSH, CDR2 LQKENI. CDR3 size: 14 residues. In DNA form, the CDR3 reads TGTGCCAGCTCACCCTCACAGGGAAGTGAAAAACTGTTTTTT. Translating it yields CASSPSQGSEKLFF. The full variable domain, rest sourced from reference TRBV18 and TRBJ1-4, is NAGVMQNPRHLVRRRGQEARLRCSPMKGHSHVYWYRQLPEEGLKFMVYLQKENIIDESGMPKERFSAEFPKEGPSILRIQQVVRGDSAAYFCASSPSQGSEKLFFGSGTQLSVL.

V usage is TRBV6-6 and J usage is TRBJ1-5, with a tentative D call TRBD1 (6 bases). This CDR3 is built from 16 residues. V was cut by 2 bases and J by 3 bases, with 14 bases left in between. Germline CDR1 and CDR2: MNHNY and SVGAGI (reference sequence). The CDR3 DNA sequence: TGTGCCAGCAGTTACGTAGCAGGGGTAAACAATCAGCCCCAGCATTTT. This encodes CASSYVAGVNNQPQHF.

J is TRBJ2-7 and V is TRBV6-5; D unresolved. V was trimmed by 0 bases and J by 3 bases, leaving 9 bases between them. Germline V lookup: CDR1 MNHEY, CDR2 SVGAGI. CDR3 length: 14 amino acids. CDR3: CASSYSERGYEQYF. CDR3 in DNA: TGTGCCAGCAGTTACTCAGAGAGAGGCTACGAGCAGTACTTC.

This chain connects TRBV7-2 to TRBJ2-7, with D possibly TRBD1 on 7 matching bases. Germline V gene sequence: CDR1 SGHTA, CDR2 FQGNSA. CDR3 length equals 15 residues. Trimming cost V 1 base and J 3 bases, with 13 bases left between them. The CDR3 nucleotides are TGTGCCAGCAGCTTAGTCAGGGGGGCTGGCTACGAGCAGTACTTC. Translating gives CASSLVRGAGYEQYF.

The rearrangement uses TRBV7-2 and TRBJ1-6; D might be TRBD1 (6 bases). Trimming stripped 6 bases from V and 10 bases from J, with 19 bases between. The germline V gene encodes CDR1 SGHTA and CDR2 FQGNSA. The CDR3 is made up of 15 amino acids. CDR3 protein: CASSYSLGAKSPLHF. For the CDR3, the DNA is TGTGCCAGCAGTTATAGTCTGGGGGCTAAGTCACCCCTCCACTTT.

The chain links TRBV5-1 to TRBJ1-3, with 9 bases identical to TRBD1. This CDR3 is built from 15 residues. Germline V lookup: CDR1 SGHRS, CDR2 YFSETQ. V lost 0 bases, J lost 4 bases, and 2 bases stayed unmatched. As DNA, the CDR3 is TGCGCCAGCAGCTTGGAGGGGACAGGGGGAAACACCATATATTTT. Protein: CASSLEGTGGNTIYF.

The CDR3 spells CASTRGDNEQFF. The CDR3 nucleotides are TGTGCCAGCACAAGGGGGGACAATGAGCAGTTCTTC. The V gene is TRBV7-9, the J gene TRBJ2-1; D tentatively reads TRBD1 or TRBD2 (6 bases each). V was shortened by 7 bases and J by 5 bases, with 9 bases between the two germline ends. Germline-derived CDR1 and CDR2 are SEHNR and FQNEAQ (reference sequence). The CDR3 is 12 amino acids.

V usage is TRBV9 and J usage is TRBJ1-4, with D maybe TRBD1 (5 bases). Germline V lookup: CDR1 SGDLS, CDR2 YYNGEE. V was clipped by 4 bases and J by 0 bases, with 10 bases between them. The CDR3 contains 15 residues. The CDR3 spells CASSTQGTTNEKLFF. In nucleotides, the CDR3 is TGTGCCAGCAGCACCCAGGGCACAACTAATGAAAAACTGTTTTTT.

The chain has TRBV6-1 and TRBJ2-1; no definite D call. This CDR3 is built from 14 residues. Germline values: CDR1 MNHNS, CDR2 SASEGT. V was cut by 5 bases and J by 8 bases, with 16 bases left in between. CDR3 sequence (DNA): TGTGCCAGCAGTCGGGTCTTGAACACCGATGAGCAGTTCTTC. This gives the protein CASSRVLNTDEQFF.

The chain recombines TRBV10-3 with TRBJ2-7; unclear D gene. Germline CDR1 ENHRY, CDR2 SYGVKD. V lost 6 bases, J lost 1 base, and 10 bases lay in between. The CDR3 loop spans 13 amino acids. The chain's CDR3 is CAISGVQSYEQYF. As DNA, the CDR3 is TGTGCCATCAGCGGTGTCCAGTCCTACGAGCAGTACTTC.

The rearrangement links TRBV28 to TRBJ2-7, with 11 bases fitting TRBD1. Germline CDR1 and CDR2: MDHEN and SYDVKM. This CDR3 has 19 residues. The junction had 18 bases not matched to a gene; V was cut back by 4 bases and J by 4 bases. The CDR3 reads CASSSSRDRGWTPPYEQYF. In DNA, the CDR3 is TGTGCCAGCAGTTCCTCCCGGGACAGGGGGTGGACGCCGCCTTACGAGCAGTACTTC.